Below, one TCR beta chain is given with its context. The data belong to a study of cytomegalovirus exposure and HLA in healthy donors. The PCR was carried out with 60 Vbeta primers and 13 Jbeta primers. Produced via immunoSEQ multiplex PCR; TCRdb's table is partial and in-frame only. This sample's table has some 150,000 clones. This CDR3 comprises 14 residues. Trimming stripped 2 bases from V and 9 bases from J, with 13 bases between. Germline V gene sequence: CDR1 MNHNS, CDR2 SASEGT. The rearrangement uses TRBV6-1 and TRBJ1-4, with D hard to call. This receptor was identified in a woman under 30 in good health and CMV-seronegative. Material: PBMCs. CDR3 nucleotide sequence: TGTGCCAGCAGTGAACAAGCGGTGCCCCAAAAACTGTTTTTT. It specifies CASSEQAVPQKLFF.